The 5 T cell receptor beta chains below come from one sample, sequenced in a study of T-cell memory formation after mild COVID-19. TCRdb redid the calling of the 5' RACE reads with MiXCR, one entry per CDR3 protein. The sample has about 350,000 distinct CDR3 sequences; 25% to 30% are singletons. Sample: PBMCs or a T cell subset sorted from them (not recorded which). The receptors were gathered from an adult woman who had mild COVID-19 (a few samples of this study predate the infection). Cell type and time point are not known.

This chain uses TRBV2 with TRBJ2-7; 7 nucleotides agree with TRBD1. CDR3 length: 13 residues. V shed 6 bases, J shed 3 bases, and the junction held 5 bases outside the gene matches. The germline CDR1 and CDR2 sequences are SNHLY and FYNNEI. CDR3: CASSVDRDYEQYF. CDR3 sequence (DNA): TGTGCCAGCAGCGTCGACAGGGACTACGAGCAGTACTTC.

This clonotype was detected a few times. The rearrangement links TRBV7-2 to TRBJ2-7, with 8 bases fitting TRBD1. V trimming: 8 bases; J trimming: 2 bases; junction bases outside the gene matches: 8. CDR3 size: 14 residues. CDR1 and CDR2 (germline): SGHTA, FQGNSA. This CDR3 reads CASLLRQGTYEQYF. CDR3 nucleotides: TGTGCCAGCCTTCTGAGACAGGGGACCTACGAGCAGTACTTC.

The gene calls are TRBV28 and TRBJ1-6; TRBD1 is a possible D gene (5 bases). The V end was cut by 4 bases, the J end by 5 bases, with 12 bases between. Germline CDR1 is MDHEN and CDR2 is SYDVKM. The CDR3 extends over 15 amino acids. CDR3 DNA sequence: TGTGCCAGCAGTTCCCGGGGACGGGATAATTCACCCCTCCACTTT. The encoded protein is CASSSRGRDNSPLHF.

This clonotype came up a few times. This rearrangement joins TRBV7-9 to TRBJ1-6; the D is unclear. Germline CDR1 reads SEHNR; CDR2 reads FQNEAQ (reference sequence). This CDR3 has 13 amino acids. V was shortened by 6 bases and J by 7 bases, with 10 bases between the two germline ends. In DNA, the CDR3 is TGTGCCAGCAGGTCACAGCTCAATTCACCCCTCCACTTT. It yields the protein CASRSQLNSPLHF.

In its sample, this clonotype was seen a few times. This chain joins TRBV7-3 and TRBJ2-1, with 10 positions matching TRBD1. Germline CDR1 and CDR2: SGHTA and FQGTGA. The CDR3 loop spans 16 amino acids. The ends lost 5 bases at V and 4 bases at J; junction bases unmatched: 8. The CDR3 loop is CASSPIDRGPYNEQFF. The CDR3 nucleotides are TGTGCCAGCAGCCCAATCGACAGGGGGCCGTACAATGAGCAGTTCTTC.